A selection of T cell receptor beta chains follows, all from one sample in a study of blood T cell repertoires in COVID-19. The table came from immunoSEQ multiplex PCR; TCRdb's copy has only in-frame clones and leaves some out. The sample lists 130,000 to 150,000 clones, around 85% occurring once. Sequences were obtained from peripheral blood. The receptor set was obtained from a woman between 40 and 50 years old with active or convalescent COVID-19. Each CDR3 is given with its conserved first and last residue. Each record gives: V gene, CDR3 length, clone size, J gene, D gene, CDR3 protein, CDR3 DNA. The D gene is left open where the match is weak. Rows give clone size only sometimes, using once, few, many, or a class for an expanded clone.

TRBV19	14	-	TRBJ1-4	TRBD1	CASLDRGQQEKLFF	TGTGCCAGCCTGGACAGGGGGCAGCAGGAAAAACTGTTTTTT
TRBV28	16	-	TRBJ2-1	TRBD2	CASSPRLAGSYNEQFF	TGTGCCAGCAGCCCCAGACTAGCGGGATCCTACAATGAGCAGTTCTTC
TRBV10-2	15	-	TRBJ2-3	-	CASSTLGVRGPAQYF	TGCGCCAGCAGTACACTAGGAGTCCGGGGTCCTGCGCAGTATTTT
TRBV28	15	-	TRBJ1-2	-	CASSLSRRLLYGYTF	TGTGCCAGCAGTTTAAGCAGGAGACTACTCTATGGCTACACCTTC
TRBV9	17	-	TRBJ2-6	-	CASSVGTDSSGANVLTF	TGTGCCAGCAGCGTAGGGACAGACAGCTCTGGGGCCAACGTCCTGACTTTC
TRBV9	14	-	TRBJ2-1	TRBD1	CASSVGTGENEQFF	TGTGCCAGCAGCGTCGGGACAGGTGAAAATGAGCAGTTCTTC
TRBV10-3	12	-	TRBJ1-1	-	CAISGQNYSPFF	TGTGCCATCAGTGGTCAAAATTACAGTCCTTTCTTT
TRBV27	14	once	TRBJ2-7	-	CASMRQFSSYEQYF	TGTGCCAGCATGAGACAGTTCTCTTCCTACGAGCAGTACTTC
TRBV6-1	13	-	TRBJ1-5	-	CASSERGEQPQHF	TGTGCCAGCAGTGAACGGGGGGAACAGCCCCAGCATTTT
TRBV4-2	15	-	TRBJ1-2	-	CASSLTVMGNYGYTF	TGTGCCAGCAGTTTGACAGTCATGGGCAACTATGGCTACACCTTC
TRBV28	14	-	TRBJ1-4	-	CASSSSDREEKLFF	-
TRBV27	14	-	TRBJ1-3	TRBD1	CASRKDRAGNTIYF	TGTGCCAGCAGGAAGGACAGGGCTGGAAACACCATATATTTT
TRBV4-3	16	-	TRBJ2-1	TRBD1	CASSLIAGTGTNEQFF	TGCGCCAGCAGCCTTATAGCCGGGACAGGGACCAATGAGCAGTTCTTC
TRBV5-6	15	once	TRBJ1-3	-	CASSFGAGVGNTIYF	TGTGCCAGCAGCTTTGGGGCAGGGGTTGGAAACACCATATATTTT
TRBV18	18	-	TRBJ2-3	TRBD2	CASSPGLGLAGLTDTQYF	TGTGCCAGCTCACCCGGACTGGGACTAGCGGGCCTCACAGATACGCAGTATTTT
TRBV6-5	14	-	TRBJ1-2	-	CASSLRGAQGGYTF	TGTGCCAGCAGTTTACGGGGGGCGCAGGGTGGCTACACCTTC
TRBV27	12	-	TRBJ2-3	-	CASSLSRDTQYF	TGTGCCAGCAGTTTATCGAGGGATACGCAGTATTTT
TRBV30	15	-	TRBJ2-7	TRBD1	CAWSVPVTGGYEQYF	TGTGCCTGGAGTGTACCCGTGACAGGGGGCTACGAGCAGTACTTC
TRBV6-5	13	-	TRBJ1-1	TRBD1	CASSYRDRTEAFF	TGTGCCAGCAGTTACCGGGACAGGACTGAAGCTTTCTTT
TRBV27	14	-	TRBJ2-7	-	CASNLGGGPYEQYF	TGTGCCAGCAATTTAGGGGGGGGCCCCTACGAGCAGTACTTC
TRBV28	17	-	TRBJ1-3	-	CASITGGPAGSGNTIYF	TGTGCCAGCATAACCGGGGGGCCAGCTGGCTCTGGAAACACCATATATTTT
TRBV28	16	-	TRBJ1-1	-	CASRIASGTWNTEAFF	TGTGCCAGCAGAATAGCCTCCGGGACATGGAACACTGAAGCTTTCTTT
TRBV5-1	13	-	TRBJ2-5	-	CASSPQLEETQYF	TGCGCCAGCAGCCCCCAGCTAGAAGAGACCCAGTACTTC
TRBV24-1	16	-	TRBJ2-1	TRBD2	CATSVLVSGRSHEQFF	TGTGCCACCAGTGTATTAGTCAGCGGGAGGAGTCATGAGCAGTTCTTC
TRBV5-8	17	-	TRBJ1-5	-	CASSLNRGKAGNQPQHF	TGTGCCAGCAGCTTGAATCGGGGAAAAGCTGGCAATCAGCCCCAGCATTTT
TRBV4-2	17	-	TRBJ2-6	-	CASSHPGPVSGANVLTF	TGTGCCAGCAGCCATCCAGGCCCAGTCTCTGGGGCCAACGTCCTGACTTTC
TRBV5-6	16	-	TRBJ2-2	TRBD2	CASSLAAGGETGELFF	TGTGCCAGCAGCTTGGCGGCGGGAGGTGAGACCGGGGAGCTGTTTTTT
TRBV5-4	16	-	TRBJ2-5	-	CASSLGGGKNSETQYF	TGTGCCAGCAGCTTGGGAGGGGGTAAGAATTCGGAGACCCAGTACTTC
TRBV3-1/TRBV3-2	15	-	TRBJ1-2	TRBD1	CASSRGDRGHRGYTF	TGTGCCAGCAGCCGAGGGGACAGGGGGCATCGGGGCTACACCTTC
TRBV28	15	-	TRBJ2-7	TRBD2	CASRPSGISSYEQYF	TGTGCCAGCAGACCCAGCGGGATTAGCTCCTACGAGCAGTACTTC
TRBV18	15	-	TRBJ1-4	TRBD1	CASSPGQGNSEKLFF	TGTGCCAGCTCACCTGGACAGGGGAATAGTGAAAAACTGTTTTTT
TRBV12-5	16	-	TRBJ2-3	TRBD1	CASGLTFAQGADTQYF	TGTGCTAGTGGTTTGACTTTCGCGCAGGGGGCAGATACGCAGTATTTT
TRBV29-1	15	-	TRBJ2-3	-	CSVDNTDSSTDTQYF	TGCAGCGTTGACAACACCGACTCCAGCACAGATACGCAGTATTTT
TRBV6-5	13	once	TRBJ2-2	-	CAVIPGARGELFF	TGTGCCGTGATTCCAGGGGCGCGGGGGGAGCTGTTTTTT
TRBV28	15	-	TRBJ1-2	TRBD1	CATSVPETGYYGYTF	TGTGCCACCTCAGTTCCGGAGACAGGGTACTATGGCTACACCTTC
TRBV7-9	16	-	TRBJ1-1	-	CASSLRAGVLNTEAFF	TGTGCCAGCAGCTTAAGGGCGGGGGTATTGAACACTGAAGCTTTCTTT
TRBV28	14	once	TRBJ1-2	-	CASSFAGGDYGYTF	TGTGCCAGCAGTTTCGCGGGGGGGGACTATGGCTACACCTTC
TRBV6-5	16	-	TRBJ2-7	TRBD2	CASSYPREVSSYEQYF	TGTGCCAGCAGTTACCCCCGGGAGGTAAGCTCCTACGAGCAGTACTTC
TRBV7-8	14	-	TRBJ1-3	-	CASSDQGSGNTIYF	TGTGCCAGCAGCGACCAGGGCTCTGGAAACACCATATATTTT
TRBV19	11	-	TRBJ1-2	-	CASTSNYGYTF	TGTGCCAGTACCAGTAACTATGGCTACACCTTC
TRBV6-2/TRBV6-3	14	-	TRBJ2-1	-	CASSFGAFWNEQFF	TGTGCCAGCAGTTTTGGGGCTTTTTGGAATGAGCAGTTCTTC
TRBV2	12	-	TRBJ2-7	-	CASRQETYEQYF	TGTGCCAGCAGACAGGAGACCTACGAGCAGTACTTC
TRBV28	14	-	TRBJ2-7	TRBD1	CASRTGQGAYEQYF	TGTGCCAGCAGAACGGGACAGGGGGCTTACGAGCAGTACTTC
TRBV3-1/TRBV3-2	15	-	TRBJ1-3	-	CASSQDLVSGNTIYF	TGTGCCAGCAGCCAAGATCTTGTCTCTGGAAACACCATATATTTT
TRBV11-1	15	-	TRBJ2-1	TRBD2	CASSFSGGARNEQFF	TGTGCCAGCAGCTTTAGCGGGGGGGCGAGGAATGAGCAGTTCTTC
TRBV23-1	15	-	TRBJ1-4	TRBD1	CASGADRPNEEKLFF	TGCGCCAGCGGCGCGGACAGGCCCAATGAGGAAAAACTGTTTTTT
TRBV6-5	15	-	TRBJ2-5	-	CASSYSWGGRETQYF	TGTGCCAGCAGTTACTCGTGGGGGGGCCGAGAGACCCAGTACTTC
TRBV6-2/TRBV6-3	12	-	TRBJ2-1	-	CASSNTGREQFF	TGTGCCAGCAGCAACACCGGCAGGGAGCAGTTCTTC
TRBV18	13	-	TRBJ1-1	TRBD1	CASSRQGRTEAFF	TGTGCCAGCTCCAGACAGGGTAGGACTGAAGCTTTCTTT
TRBV7-8	14	-	TRBJ2-3	TRBD2	CASSLAGGPGSQYF	TGTGCCAGCAGTTTAGCGGGAGGGCCGGGGTCGCAGTATTTT
TRBV10-3	16	-	TRBJ1-1	-	CAISDTGGGANTEAFF	TGTGCCATCAGTGATACCGGCGGCGGGGCGAACACTGAAGCTTTCTTT
TRBV10-3	12	-	TRBJ2-7	-	CAIKRGGYEQYF	TGTGCCATCAAACGAGGGGGCTACGAGCAGTACTTC
TRBV29-1	11	-	TRBJ1-1	-	CSVGAATEAFF	TGCAGCGTTGGCGCCGCCACTGAAGCTTTCTTT
TRBV5-8	15	-	TRBJ1-2	-	CASSLQRKANYGYTF	TGTGCCAGCAGCTTGCAGCGGAAAGCTAACTATGGCTACACCTTC
TRBV5-1	15	-	TRBJ1-1	TRBD1	CASSLQQGARAEAFF	TGCGCCAGCAGCCTCCAACAGGGGGCCAGGGCTGAAGCTTTCTTT
TRBV3-1/TRBV3-2	18	-	TRBJ2-3	TRBD2	CASSQGLSSGRLTDTQYF	TGTGCCAGCAGCCAGGGGTTGTCTAGCGGGAGACTCACAGATACGCAGTATTTT
TRBV12-3/TRBV12-4	13	once	TRBJ1-1	-	CASSPGHTLEAFF	TGTGCCAGCAGCCCGGGACATACTCTTGAAGCTTTCTTT
TRBV27	20	-	TRBJ1-6	TRBD1	CASSLLAPLRGSSYNSPLHF	TGTGCCAGCAGTCTCCTCGCCCCCCTCAGGGGGAGCTCCTATAATTCACCCCTCCACTTT
TRBV9	15	-	TRBJ2-5	TRBD2	CASSVTSGSGETQYF	TGTGCCAGCAGCGTGACTAGCGGGAGTGGCGAGACCCAGTACTTC
TRBV27	12	-	TRBJ2-3	-	CASSRSTDTQYF	TGTGCCAGCAGCAGATCCACAGATACGCAGTATTTT